The sequence of this T cell receptor beta chain was determined in a study of blood T cells in healthy people across ages. This clonotype was counted a few times. Its antigen is unknown. A read error may produce the germline difference seen at one junction end. Study findings and constraints: Naive T cell percentage and TCR beta diversity correlated strongly. More naive CD4+ cells and higher diversity marked long-lived donors relative to aged donors.

Germline-derived CDR1 and CDR2 are LGHNA and YNFKEQ. There are 11 residues in the CDR3. With a J-beta primer mix and a sample-barcoded 5' primer, a second PCR ran roughly 6 to 11 cycles. Via MiXCR, TCRdb re-called the 5' RACE reads, giving one row per CDR3 protein. The data show approximately 780,000 distinct CDR3 sequences, roughly 24% seen once. The same sample was also studied in work on T cells of mothers and their children. In that study: Five or six children, together with their three healthy Caucasian mothers, made up the donors.

The sample taken for sequencing was blood. The receptor comes from a boy between 10 and 17 years old in good health. The genes are TRBV4-2 and TRBJ2-5; no clear D. The J call may be wrong; the DNA end is better matched by TRBJ2-1. CDR3 sequence: CVSSAANEQFF. For the CDR3, the DNA is TGTGTCAGCAGCGCAGCCAATGAGCAGTTCTTC.